The entry below gives a single T cell receptor beta chain sequence along with its context. What it recognizes is unknown. The V end was cut by 0 bases, the J end by 0 bases, with 8 bases between. This CDR3 spans 15 amino acids. The germline CDR1 and CDR2 sequences are LGHNA and YSLEER. This record belongs to a study of cytomegalovirus exposure and HLA in healthy donors. Study information: Inside one of the first data releases sat about 85 million unique TCRs taken from HLA-typed donors. Study-level findings and limits: Later analysis found that TCR beta chains associated with HLA were more clonally expanded than other, equally common chains. The dataset shows that most TCR sequences were rare, while some public TCRs occurred in many donors.

This PCR relied on a set of 60 Vbeta primers and 13 Jbeta primers. Sequenced by immunoSEQ multiplex PCR; TCRdb stores in-frame clones only, minus some. Of fewer than 200,000 clones listed, over 75% are singletons. This receptor was identified in a woman between 45 and 65 years old in good health and CMV-seronegative. The sequenced material came from PBMCs. This chain joins TRBV4-3 and TRBJ1-1; TRBD1 is a possible D gene (5 bases). The CDR3 nucleotides read TGCGCCAGCAGCCAAGACGCAGGGATGAACACTGAAGCTTTCTTT. Amino acid sequence: CASSQDAGMNTEAFF.